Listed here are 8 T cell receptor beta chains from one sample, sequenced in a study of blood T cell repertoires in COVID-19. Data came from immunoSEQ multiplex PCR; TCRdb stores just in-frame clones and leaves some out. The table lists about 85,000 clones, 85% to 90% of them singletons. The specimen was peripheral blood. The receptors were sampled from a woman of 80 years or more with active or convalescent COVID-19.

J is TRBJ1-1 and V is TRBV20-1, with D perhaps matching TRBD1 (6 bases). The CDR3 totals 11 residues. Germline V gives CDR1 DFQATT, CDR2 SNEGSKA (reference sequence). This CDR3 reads CSAGENTEAFF. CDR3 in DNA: TGCAGCGCAGGGGAGAACACTGAAGCTTTCTTT.

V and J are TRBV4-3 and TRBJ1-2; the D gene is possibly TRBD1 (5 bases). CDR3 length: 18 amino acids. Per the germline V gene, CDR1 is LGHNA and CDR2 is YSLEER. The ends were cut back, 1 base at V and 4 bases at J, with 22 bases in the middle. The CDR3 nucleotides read TGCGCCAGCAGCCAAGTGGCCGCAGGGATCCTTATAGGCTATGGCTACACCTTC. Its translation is CASSQVAAGILIGYGYTF.

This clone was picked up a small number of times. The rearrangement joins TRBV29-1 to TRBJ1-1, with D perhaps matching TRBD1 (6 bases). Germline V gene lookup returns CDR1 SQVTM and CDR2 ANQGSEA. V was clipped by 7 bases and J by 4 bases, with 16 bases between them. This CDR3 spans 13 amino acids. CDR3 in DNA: TGCAGCGCCGGGGGGACACGCGGCACTGAAGCTTTCTTT. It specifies CSAGGTRGTEAFF.

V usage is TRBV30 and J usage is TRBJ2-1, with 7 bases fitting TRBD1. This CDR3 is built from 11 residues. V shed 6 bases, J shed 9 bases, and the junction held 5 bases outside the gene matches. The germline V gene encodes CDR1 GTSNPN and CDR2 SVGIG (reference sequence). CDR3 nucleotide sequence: TGTGCCTGTACAGGGGCTGTTGAGCAGTTCTTC. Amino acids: CACTGAVEQFF.

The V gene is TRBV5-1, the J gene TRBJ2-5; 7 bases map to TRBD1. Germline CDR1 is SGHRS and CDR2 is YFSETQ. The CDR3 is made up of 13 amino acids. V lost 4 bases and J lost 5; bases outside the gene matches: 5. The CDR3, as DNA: TGCGCCAGCAGCCCGACAGGGTCCGAGACCCAGTACTTC. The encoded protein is CASSPTGSETQYF. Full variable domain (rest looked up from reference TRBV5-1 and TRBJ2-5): KAGVTQTPRYLIKTRGQQVTLSCSPISGHRSVSWYQQTPGQGLQFLFEYFSETQRNKGNFPGRFSGRQFSNSRSEMNVSTLELGDSALYLCASSPTGSETQYFGPGTRLLVL.

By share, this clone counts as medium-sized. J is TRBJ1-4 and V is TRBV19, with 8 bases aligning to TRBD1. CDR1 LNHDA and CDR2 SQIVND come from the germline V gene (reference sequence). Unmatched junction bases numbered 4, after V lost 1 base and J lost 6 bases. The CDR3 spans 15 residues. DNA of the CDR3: TGTGCCAGTAGTATAGGTCTGACAGGGGATGAAAAACTGTTTTTT. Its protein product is CASSIGLTGDEKLFF.

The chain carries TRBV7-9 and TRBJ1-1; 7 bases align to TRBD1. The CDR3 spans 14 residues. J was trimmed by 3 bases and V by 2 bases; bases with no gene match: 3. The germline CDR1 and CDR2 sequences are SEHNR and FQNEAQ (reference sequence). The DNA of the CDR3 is TGTGCCAGCAGCTTACGGCAGGGGGACACTGAAGCTTTCTTT. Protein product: CASSLRQGDTEAFF.

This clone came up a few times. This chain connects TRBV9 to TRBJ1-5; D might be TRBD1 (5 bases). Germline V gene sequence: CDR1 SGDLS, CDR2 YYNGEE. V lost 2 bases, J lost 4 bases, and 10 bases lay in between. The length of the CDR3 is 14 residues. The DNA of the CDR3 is TGTGCCAGCAGCGTGGGGGGAGCGAATCAGCCCCAGCATTTT. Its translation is CASSVGGANQPQHF.